A selection of T cell receptor beta chains follows, all from one sample in a study of OX40 agonist ivuxolimab in advanced cancers. Some clones are missing from TCRdb's copy, which holds only in-frame ones; the method was immunoSEQ multiplex PCR. Altogether some 47,000 clones are present, 75% to 85% being singletons, with the ten largest covering under 2%. The sequences come from CD4+ or CD8+ T cells sorted from blood, collected in a trial of the OX40 agonist ivuxolimab. These receptors were obtained from an adult with an advanced solid tumor such as melanoma, head and neck, liver or kidney cancer. The CDR3 runs from the conserved cysteine through the conserved F or W. A D gene is named only where the DNA matches it firmly. For some rows the clone size is stated as once, few or many, or as a class when expanded; others skip it.

TRBD1 | TRBJ1-2 | TRBV5-1 | NA | TGCGCCAGCAGCTTGGAAGGACAGGGGGTTGGTGGCTACACCTTC | CASSLEGQGVGGYTF
NA | TRBJ1-1 | TRBV18 | NA | TGTGCCAGCTCACCGAGGGCCGGCATGAACACTGAAGCTTTCTTT | CASSPRAGMNTEAFF
TRBD1 | TRBJ2-2 | TRBV19 | NA | TGTGCCACGAAGGGACAGGGTAACGCCGGGGAGCTGTTTTTT | CATKGQGNAGELFF
NA | TRBJ2-3 | TRBV30 | once | TGTGCCTCAATTCAAGGACAGCCTAGCACAGATACGCAGTATTTT | CASIQGQPSTDTQYF
TRBD1 | TRBJ1-1 | TRBV7-9 | NA | TGTGCCAGCAGCTTATCAGGGGGTGCTTTCTTT | CASSLSGGAFF
NA | TRBJ1-4 | TRBV7-6 | NA | TGTGCCAGCAGCTTAATGGCCTCGGAAAAACTGTTTTTT | CASSLMASEKLFF
TRBD2 | TRBJ2-7 | TRBV12-5 | NA | TGTGCTAGTGGTTTGGTGGGTTTGACAGCGGGAGTAGGGGAGCAGTACTTC | CASGLVGLTAGVGEQYF
NA | TRBJ2-2 | TRBV4-1 | NA | TGCGCCAGCAGCCAACCGGGACTGATAGCGTCACAACGCGGGGAGCTGTTTTTT | CASSQPGLIASQRGELFF
NA | TRBJ2-3 | TRBV29-1 | NA | TGCAGCGCCCCCTCAGGGGCAAGCACAGATACGCAGTATTTT | CSAPSGASTDTQYF
NA | TRBJ2-1 | TRBV18 | once | TGTGCCAGCTCAGCGGTTAAGTACAATGAGCAGTTCTTC | CASSAVKYNEQFF
TRBD2 | TRBJ2-6 | TRBV7-2 | NA | TGTGCCAGCAGTGGACTAGCAACTGCTGGGGCCAACGTCCTGACTTTC | CASSGLATAGANVLTF
NA | TRBJ2-7 | TRBV2 | once | TGTGCCAGCAGTGAAGCGGATTTAGTGAGGAAGAAATACGAGCAGTACTTC | CASSEADLVRKKYEQYF
TRBD1 | TRBJ2-2 | TRBV5-1 | NA | TGCGCCAGCAGCTTGGATGCGCCGGGACAGGGGACCGGGGAGCTGTTTTTT | CASSLDAPGQGTGELFF
NA | TRBJ1-2 | TRBV2 | NA | TGTGCCAGCAGTCTCAGGGAACGCAATGGCTACACCTTC | CASSLRERNGYTF
NA | TRBJ1-1 | TRBV28 | NA | TGTGCCAGCAGGGGACCCTGGGGAGCTTTCTTT | CASRGPWGAFF
NA | TRBJ1-2 | TRBV7-9 | NA | TGTGCCAGCAGCCTAGACATTAATCCCAACTATGGCTACACCTTC | CASSLDINPNYGYTF
NA | TRBJ1-4 | TRBV28 | NA | TGTGCCAGTGGACTGTCGGGGGTCGGTGAAAAACTGTTTTTT | CASGLSGVGEKLFF
NA | TRBJ2-2 | TRBV19 | few | TGTGCCAGTAGTATAGCGGGGGAGCTGTTTTTT | CASSIAGELFF
NA | TRBJ1-1 | TRBV7-9 | NA | TGTGCCAGCAGCTTAGCTTCTACCGAAGCTTTCTTT | CASSLASTEAFF
NA | TRBJ1-5 | TRBV7-2 | NA | TGTGCCAGCAGCTCCGGGTTTATGAATCAGCCCCAGCATTTT | CASSSGFMNQPQHF
NA | TRBJ2-2 | TRBV4-1 | NA | TGCGCCAGCAGCCAAGACTGGTCAGTTACCTACCGGGAGCTGTTTTTT | CASSQDWSVTYRELFF
NA | TRBJ2-1 | TRBV30 | NA | TGTGCCTGGATGCGAGGGACCCCTTACAATGAGCAGTTCTTC | CAWMRGTPYNEQFF
TRBD1 | TRBJ2-4 | TRBV4-1 | few | TGCGCCAGCAGCCAGGCCGGGACAGCGCCACCGGACATTCAGTACTTC | CASSQAGTAPPDIQYF
NA | TRBJ2-3 | TRBV6-9 | once | TGTGCCAGCAGCCGCGGGCAGGGCCTTTCCAGGGCGCAGTATTTT | CASSRGQGLSRAQYF
NA | TRBJ1-2 | TRBV5-1 | NA | TGCGCCAGCAGCGTACAGGCGTCTAACTATGGCTACACCTTC | CASSVQASNYGYTF
NA | TRBJ1-3 | TRBV5-5 | once | TGTGCCAGCAGCTTGAGGGGAGTCTCTGGAAACACCATATATTTT | CASSLRGVSGNTIYF
NA | TRBJ2-1 | TRBV10-2 | NA | TGCGCCAGCAGTGAGATAAGGGGCCCCACCTACAATGAGCAGTTCTTC | CASSEIRGPTYNEQFF
NA | TRBJ2-1 | TRBV7-9 | NA | TGTGCCAGCAGCTTAGACAGGGCTGAGAATGAGCAGTTCTTC | CASSLDRAENEQFF
NA | TRBJ2-2 | TRBV9 | few | TGTGCCAGCAGCCCTCAGACAGGCAGCACCGGGGAGCTGTTTTTT | CASSPQTGSTGELFF